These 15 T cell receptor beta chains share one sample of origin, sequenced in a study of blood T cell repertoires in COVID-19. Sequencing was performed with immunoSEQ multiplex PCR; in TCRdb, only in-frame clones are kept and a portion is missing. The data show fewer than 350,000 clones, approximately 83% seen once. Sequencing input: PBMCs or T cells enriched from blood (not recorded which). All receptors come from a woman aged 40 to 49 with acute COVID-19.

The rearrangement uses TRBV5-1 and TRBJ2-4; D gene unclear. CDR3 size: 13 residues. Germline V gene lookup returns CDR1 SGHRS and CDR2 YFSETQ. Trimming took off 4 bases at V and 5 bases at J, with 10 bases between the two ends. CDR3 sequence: CASSASMENIQYF. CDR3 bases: TGCGCCAGCAGCGCGAGCATGGAAAACATTCAGTACTTC.

The CDR3 DNA sequence: TGTGCCAGCAGTGCCGCCGGGACAGGGCTTGGGAATGAGCAGTTCTTC. It translates to CASSAAGTGLGNEQFF. The chain employs TRBV25-1 and TRBJ2-1, with 9 bases aligning to TRBD1. Germline CDR1 and CDR2: MGHDK and SYGVNS. V lost 4 bases to trimming and J lost 7 bases; unmatched junction nucleotides: 11. The CDR3 runs to 16 residues.

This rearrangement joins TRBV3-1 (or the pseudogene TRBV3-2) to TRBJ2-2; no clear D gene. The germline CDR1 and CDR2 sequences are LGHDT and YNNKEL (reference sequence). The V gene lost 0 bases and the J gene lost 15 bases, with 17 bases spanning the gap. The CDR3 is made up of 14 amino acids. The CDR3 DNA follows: TGTGCCAGCAGCCAAGATGGGTCTCGGGTCCTGGTGTTTTTT. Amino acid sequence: CASSQDGSRVLVFF.

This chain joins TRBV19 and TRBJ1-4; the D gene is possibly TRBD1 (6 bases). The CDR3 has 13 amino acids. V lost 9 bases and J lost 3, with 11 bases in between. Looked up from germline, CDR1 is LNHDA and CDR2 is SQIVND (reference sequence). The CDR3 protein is CASRTVPNEKLFF. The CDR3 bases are TGTGCCAGCAGGACAGTACCTAATGAAAAACTGTTTTTT.

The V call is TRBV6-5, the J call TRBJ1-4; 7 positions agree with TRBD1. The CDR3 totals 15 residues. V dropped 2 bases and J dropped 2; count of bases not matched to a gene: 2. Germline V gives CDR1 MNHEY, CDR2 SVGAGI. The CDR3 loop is CASSYHRGTNEKLFF. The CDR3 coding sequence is TGTGCCAGCAGTTACCACAGGGGCACTAATGAAAAACTGTTTTTT.

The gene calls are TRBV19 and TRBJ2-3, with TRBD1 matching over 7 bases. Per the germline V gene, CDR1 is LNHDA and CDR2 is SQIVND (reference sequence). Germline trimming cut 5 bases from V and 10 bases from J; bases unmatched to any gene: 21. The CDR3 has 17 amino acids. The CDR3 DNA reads TGTGCCAGTAGTGGACAGGCAATTACCCTTGGCCAGAGGGCGCAGTATTTT. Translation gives CASSGQAITLGQRAQYF. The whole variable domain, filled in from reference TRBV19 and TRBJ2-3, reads DGGITQSPKYLFRKEGQNVTLSCEQNLNHDAMYWYRQDPGQGLRLIYYSQIVNDFQKGDIAEGYSVSREKKESFPLTVTSAQKNPTAFYLCASSGQAITLGQRAQYFGPGTRLTVL.

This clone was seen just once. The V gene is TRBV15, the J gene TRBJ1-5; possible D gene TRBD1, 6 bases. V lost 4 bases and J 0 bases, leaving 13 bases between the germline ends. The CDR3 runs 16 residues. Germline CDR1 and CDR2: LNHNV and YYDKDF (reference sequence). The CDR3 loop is CATSTGDTHSNQPQHF. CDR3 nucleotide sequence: TGTGCCACCAGCACAGGGGACACCCATAGCAATCAGCCCCAGCATTTT.

In DNA form, the CDR3 reads TGTGCCAGTAGTATCATGCGACTGCAAAACAATGAGCAGTTCTTC. It yields the protein CASSIMRLQNNEQFF. The chain joins TRBV19 to TRBJ2-1; D gene unclear. Germline loops: CDR1 LNHDA, CDR2 SQIVND (reference sequence). The CDR3 runs to 15 residues. V dropped 3 bases and J dropped 5 bases, with 14 bases sitting between them.

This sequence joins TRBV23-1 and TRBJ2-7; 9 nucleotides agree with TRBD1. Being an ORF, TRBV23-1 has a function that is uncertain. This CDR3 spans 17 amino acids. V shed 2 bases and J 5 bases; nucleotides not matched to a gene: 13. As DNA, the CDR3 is TGCGCCAGCAGTCAAGCCCCGGGTCCCGGGACAGGGAACGAGCAGTACTTC. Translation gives CASSQAPGPGTGNEQYF.

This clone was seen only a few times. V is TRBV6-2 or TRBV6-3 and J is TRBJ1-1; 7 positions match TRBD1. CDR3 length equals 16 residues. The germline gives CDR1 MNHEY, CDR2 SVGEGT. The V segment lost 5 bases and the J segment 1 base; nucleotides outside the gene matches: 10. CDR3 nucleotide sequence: TGTGCCAGCAGTACAACAGGGGTTGGAGGGAACACTGAAGCTTTCTTT. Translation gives CASSTTGVGGNTEAFF.

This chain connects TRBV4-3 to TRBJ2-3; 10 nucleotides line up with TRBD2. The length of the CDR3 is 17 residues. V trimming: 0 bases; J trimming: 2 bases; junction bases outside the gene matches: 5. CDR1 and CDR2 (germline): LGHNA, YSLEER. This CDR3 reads CASSQEGLAGVTDTQYF. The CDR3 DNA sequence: TGCGCCAGCAGCCAAGAAGGCCTAGCGGGGGTCACAGATACGCAGTATTTT.

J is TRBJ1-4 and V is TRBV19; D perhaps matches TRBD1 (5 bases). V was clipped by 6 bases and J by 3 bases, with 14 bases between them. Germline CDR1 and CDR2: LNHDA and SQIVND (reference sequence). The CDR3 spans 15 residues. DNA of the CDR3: TGTGCCAGTAGGGCGCCAGGGTTGGCTAATGAAAAACTGTTTTTT. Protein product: CASRAPGLANEKLFF. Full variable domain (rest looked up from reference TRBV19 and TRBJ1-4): DGGITQSPKYLFRKEGQNVTLSCEQNLNHDAMYWYRQDPGQGLRLIYYSQIVNDFQKGDIAEGYSVSREKKESFPLTVTSAQKNPTAFYLCASRAPGLANEKLFFGSGTQLSVL.

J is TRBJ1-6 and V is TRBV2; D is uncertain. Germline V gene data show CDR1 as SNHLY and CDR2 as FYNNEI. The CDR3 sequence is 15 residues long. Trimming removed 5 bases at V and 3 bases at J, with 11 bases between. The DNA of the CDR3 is TGTGCCAGCAGTCAGACTGGCGACTATAATTCACCCCTCCACTTT. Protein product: CASSQTGDYNSPLHF.

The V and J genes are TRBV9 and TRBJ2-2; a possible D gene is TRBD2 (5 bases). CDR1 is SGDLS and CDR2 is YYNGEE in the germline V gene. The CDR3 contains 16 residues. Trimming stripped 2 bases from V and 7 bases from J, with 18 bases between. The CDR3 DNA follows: TGTGCCAGCAGCGTGGTTGTAGGGAGAGTTGGCGGGGAGCTGTTTTTT. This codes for CASSVVVGRVGGELFF. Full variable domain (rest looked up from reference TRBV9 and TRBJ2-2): DSGVTQTPKHLITATGQRVTLRCSPRSGDLSVYWYQQSLDQGLQFLIQYYNGEERAKGNILERFSAQQFPDLHSELNLSSLELGDSALYFCASSVVVGRVGGELFFGEGSRLTVL.

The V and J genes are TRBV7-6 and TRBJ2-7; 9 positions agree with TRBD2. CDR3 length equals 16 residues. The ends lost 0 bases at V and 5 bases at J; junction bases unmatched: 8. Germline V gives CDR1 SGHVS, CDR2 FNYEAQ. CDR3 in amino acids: CASSLAPSGGQHEQYF. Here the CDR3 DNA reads TGTGCCAGCAGCTTAGCGCCGAGCGGGGGGCAACACGAGCAGTACTTC. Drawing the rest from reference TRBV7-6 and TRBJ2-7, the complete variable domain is GAGVSQSPRYKVTKRGQDVALRCDPISGHVSLYWYRQALGQGPEFLTYFNYEAQQDKSGLPNDRFSAERPEGSISTLTIQRTEQRDSAMYRCASSLAPSGGQHEQYFGPGTRLTVT.